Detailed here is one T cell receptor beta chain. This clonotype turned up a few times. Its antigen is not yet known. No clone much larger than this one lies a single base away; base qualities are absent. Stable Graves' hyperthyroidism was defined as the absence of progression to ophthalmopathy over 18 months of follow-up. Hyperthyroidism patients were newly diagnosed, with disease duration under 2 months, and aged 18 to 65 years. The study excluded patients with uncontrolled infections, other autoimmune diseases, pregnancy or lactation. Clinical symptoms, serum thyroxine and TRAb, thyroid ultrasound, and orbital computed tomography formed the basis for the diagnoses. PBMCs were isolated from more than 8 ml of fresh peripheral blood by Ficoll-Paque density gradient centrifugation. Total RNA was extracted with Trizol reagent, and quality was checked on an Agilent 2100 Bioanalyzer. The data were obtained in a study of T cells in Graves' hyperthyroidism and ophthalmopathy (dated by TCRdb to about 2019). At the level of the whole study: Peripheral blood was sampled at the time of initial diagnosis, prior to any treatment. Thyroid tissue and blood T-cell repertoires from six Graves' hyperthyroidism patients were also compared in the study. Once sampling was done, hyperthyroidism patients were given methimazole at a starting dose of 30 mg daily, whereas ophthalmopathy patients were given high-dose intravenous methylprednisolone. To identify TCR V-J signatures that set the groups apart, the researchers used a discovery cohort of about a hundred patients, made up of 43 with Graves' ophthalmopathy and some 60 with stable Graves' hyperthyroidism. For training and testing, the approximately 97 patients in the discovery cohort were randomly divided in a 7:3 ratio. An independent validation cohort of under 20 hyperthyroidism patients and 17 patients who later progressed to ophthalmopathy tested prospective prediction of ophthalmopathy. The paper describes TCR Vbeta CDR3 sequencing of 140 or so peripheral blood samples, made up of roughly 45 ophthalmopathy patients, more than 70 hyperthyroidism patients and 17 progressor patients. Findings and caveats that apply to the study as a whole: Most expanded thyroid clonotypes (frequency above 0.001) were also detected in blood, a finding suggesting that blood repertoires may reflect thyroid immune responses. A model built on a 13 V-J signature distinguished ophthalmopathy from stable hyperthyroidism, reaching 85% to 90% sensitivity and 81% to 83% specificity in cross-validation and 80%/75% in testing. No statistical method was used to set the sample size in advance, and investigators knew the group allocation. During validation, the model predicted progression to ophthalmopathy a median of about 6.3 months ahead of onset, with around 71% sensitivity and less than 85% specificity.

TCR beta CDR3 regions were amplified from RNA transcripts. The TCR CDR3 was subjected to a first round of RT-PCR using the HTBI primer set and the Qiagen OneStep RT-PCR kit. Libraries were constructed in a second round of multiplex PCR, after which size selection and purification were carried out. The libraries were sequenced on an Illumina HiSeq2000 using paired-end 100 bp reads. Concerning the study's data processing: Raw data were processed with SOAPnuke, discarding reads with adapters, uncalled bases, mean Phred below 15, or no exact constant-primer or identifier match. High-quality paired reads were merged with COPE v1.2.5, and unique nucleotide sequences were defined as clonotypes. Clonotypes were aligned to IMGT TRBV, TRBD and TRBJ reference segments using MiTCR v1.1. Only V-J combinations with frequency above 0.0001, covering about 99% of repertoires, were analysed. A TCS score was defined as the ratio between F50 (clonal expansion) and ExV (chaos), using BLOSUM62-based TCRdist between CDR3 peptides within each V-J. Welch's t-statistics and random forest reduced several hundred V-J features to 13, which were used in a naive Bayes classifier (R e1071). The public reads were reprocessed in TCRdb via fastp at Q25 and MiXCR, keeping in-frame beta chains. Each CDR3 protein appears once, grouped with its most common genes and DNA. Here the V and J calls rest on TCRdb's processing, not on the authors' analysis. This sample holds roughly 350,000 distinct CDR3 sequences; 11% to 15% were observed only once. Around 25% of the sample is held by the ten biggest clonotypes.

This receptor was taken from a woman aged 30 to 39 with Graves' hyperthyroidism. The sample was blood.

For the CDR3, the sequence is CASSRGDGDTQYF. The DNA reads TGTGCCAGCAGCCGCGGGGACGGGGATACGCAGTATTTT. This chain joins TRBV4-2 to TRBJ2-3; D gene: possibly TRBD2, on 6 matching bases. A distance of 11 bases separates the germline ends of V and J, which lose 4 bases and 6 bases respectively. The CDR3, cysteine through phenylalanine, is 13 amino acids long. The CDR3 DNA has 39 bases and is translated from base 1. Looking up the germline V gene yields CDR1 LGHNA and CDR2 YNFKEQ.